A selection of T cell receptor beta chains follows, all from one sample in a study of blood T cell repertoires in COVID-19. Here immunoSEQ multiplex PCR was the method, and the copy in TCRdb shows in-frame clones only, minus some. The sample records approximately 360,000 clones, 89% being singletons. The material sequenced was peripheral blood. The receptor source for this set is a middle-aged man with acute or convalescent COVID-19. Both conserved end residues are part of each CDR3. Each record gives: CDR3 protein, CDR3 DNA, J gene, clone size, V gene, D gene. The D gene is left open where the match is weak. The size field is filled for only some rows; it gives once, few, many or a size class.

CDR3: CATQYKSEQFF
DNA: TGTGCCACCCAATATAAGAGCGAGCAGTTCTTC
J: TRBJ2-1
size: NA
V: TRBV19
D: NA

CDR3: CASSLVMGNTIYF
DNA: TGTGCCAGCAGCTTAGTTATGGGAAACACCATATATTTT
J: TRBJ1-3
size: NA
V: TRBV7-2
D: NA

CDR3: CASSQDFSGNPYEQYF
DNA: TGCGCCAGCAGCCAAGATTTTAGCGGGAACCCCTACGAGCAGTACTTC
J: TRBJ2-7
size: NA
V: TRBV4-1
D: TRBD2

CDR3: CASSVALAPDTQYF
DNA: TGTGCCAGCAGCGTAGCTTTAGCCCCAGATACGCAGTATTTT
J: TRBJ2-3
size: NA
V: TRBV9
D: NA

CDR3: CASSKPRRGNTEAFF
DNA: TGTGCCAGCAGCAAACCCCGGAGGGGGAACACTGAAGCTTTCTTT
J: TRBJ1-1
size: NA
V: TRBV28
D: NA

CDR3: CASSQVGGNEKLFF
DNA: TGCGCCAGCAGCCAAGTGGGGGGGAATGAAAAACTGTTTTTT
J: TRBJ1-4
size: NA
V: TRBV4-3
D: NA

CDR3: CASSSRQAPADTQYF
DNA: TGTGCCAGCAGTTCACGACAGGCCCCCGCAGATACGCAGTATTTT
J: TRBJ2-3
size: NA
V: TRBV28
D: NA

CDR3: CASSRGQENTGELFF
DNA: TGCGCCAGCAGTCGCGGACAGGAAAACACCGGGGAGCTGTTTTTT
J: TRBJ2-2
size: NA
V: TRBV23-1
D: TRBD1

CDR3: CASSFGTGDYEQYF
DNA: TGTGCCAGCAGCTTCGGGACAGGGGATTACGAGCAGTACTTC
J: TRBJ2-7
size: NA
V: TRBV7-2
D: TRBD1

CDR3: CSVETFGDTEAFF
DNA: TGCAGCGTTGAGACCTTCGGGGACACTGAAGCTTTCTTT
J: TRBJ1-1
size: once
V: TRBV29-1
D: NA

CDR3: CASSLATGNGYTF
DNA: TGTGCCAGCAGCTTAGCGACAGGGAATGGCTACACCTTC
J: TRBJ1-2
size: NA
V: TRBV7-9
D: TRBD1

CDR3: CASSLPSRGEETQYF
DNA: TGTGCCAGCTCACTGCCCAGCAGGGGGGAAGAGACCCAGTACTTC
J: TRBJ2-5
size: NA
V: TRBV18
D: NA

CDR3: CASSSERGGRPEQFF
DNA: TGTGCCAGCAGCTCTGAGCGGGGGGGCCGGCCTGAGCAGTTCTTC
J: TRBJ2-1
size: NA
V: TRBV7-9
D: TRBD2

CDR3: CASSIVAGNTEAFF
DNA: TGTGCCAGTAGTATCGTGGCAGGGAACACTGAAGCTTTCTTT
J: TRBJ1-1
size: NA
V: TRBV19
D: NA

CDR3: CASRTGGHGYTF
DNA: TGTGCCAGTAGGACAGGGGGCCATGGCTACACCTTC
J: TRBJ1-2
size: NA
V: TRBV19
D: TRBD1

CDR3: CASSFPSGGYTF
DNA: TGTGCCAGCAGCTTCCCCTCGGGGGGCTACACCTTC
J: TRBJ1-2
size: NA
V: TRBV3-1/TRBV3-2
D: NA

CDR3: CSATPGGEAFF
DNA: TGCAGTGCCACCCCCGGGGGTGAAGCTTTCTTT
J: TRBJ1-1
size: NA
V: TRBV20-1
D: NA

CDR3: CASSLRQGAYVTEAFF
DNA: TGTGCCAGCAGTTTACGACAGGGGGCTTACGTCACTGAAGCTTTCTTT
J: TRBJ1-1
size: NA
V: TRBV28
D: TRBD1

CDR3: CSASLTGVEETQYF
DNA: TGCAGTGCTAGTTTGACCGGGGTAGAGGAGACCCAGTACTTC
J: TRBJ2-5
size: NA
V: TRBV20-1
D: NA

CDR3: CASSLGTSGLGNEQFF
DNA: TGCGCCAGCAGCTTAGGGACTAGCGGGTTAGGTAATGAGCAGTTCTTC
J: TRBJ2-1
size: NA
V: TRBV5-1
D: TRBD2

CDR3: CASSLAGTSGSYEQYF
DNA: TGCGCCAGCAGCTTGGCCGGGACTAGCGGGAGTTACGAGCAGTACTTC
J: TRBJ2-7
size: NA
V: TRBV5-1
D: TRBD2

CDR3: CASSEETDGYTF
DNA: TGTGCCAGCAGCGAGGAGACAGATGGCTACACCTTC
J: TRBJ1-2
size: NA
V: TRBV5-5
D: NA

CDR3: CASSLNGQGLNSPLHF
DNA: TGTGCCAGCAGCTTAAACGGCCAGGGGCTTAATTCACCCCTCCACTTT
J: TRBJ1-6
size: NA
V: TRBV7-2
D: NA

CDR3: CASSPTSTDTQYF
DNA: TGTGCCAGTAGTCCGACTAGCACAGATACGCAGTATTTT
J: TRBJ2-3
size: NA
V: TRBV19
D: NA

CDR3: CASSMRDRSVVGTNTEAFF
DNA: TGTGCCAGCAGCATGCGGGACAGGAGCGTCGTGGGGACGAACACTGAAGCTTTCTTT
J: TRBJ1-1
size: NA
V: TRBV7-2
D: TRBD1

CDR3: CASSYISWSTDTQYF
DNA: TGTGCCAGCAGTTACATTAGTTGGAGCACAGATACGCAGTATTTT
J: TRBJ2-3
size: NA
V: TRBV6-2/TRBV6-3
D: NA

CDR3: CASSTSIRGRTEAFF
DNA: TGCGCCAGCAGCACCTCAATTAGGGGGCGAACTGAAGCTTTCTTT
J: TRBJ1-1
size: NA
V: TRBV5-1
D: TRBD1

CDR3: CASSPRLAGAGNEQFF
DNA: TGTGCCAGCAGCCCCCGACTAGCGGGAGCCGGGAATGAGCAGTTCTTC
J: TRBJ2-1
size: many
V: TRBV14
D: TRBD2

CDR3: CASSSYRDAGNTIYF
DNA: TGTGCCAGCAGTTCATACAGGGACGCTGGAAACACCATATATTTT
J: TRBJ1-3
size: NA
V: TRBV28
D: NA

CDR3: CASRGGQSKNQPQHF
DNA: TGTGCCAGCAGGGGGGGACAGAGCAAAAATCAGCCCCAGCATTTT
J: TRBJ1-5
size: once
V: TRBV2
D: TRBD1

CDR3: CASSLAGLYNEQFF
DNA: TGTGCCAGCAGTCTAGCGGGACTTTACAATGAGCAGTTCTTC
J: TRBJ2-1
size: NA
V: TRBV27
D: TRBD2

CDR3: CASSRPGDREAEAFF
DNA: TGTGCCAGCAGTCGCCCGGGGGACAGGGAGGCGGAAGCTTTCTTT
J: TRBJ1-1
size: NA
V: TRBV28
D: TRBD1

CDR3: CASSQDQISGSGTGELFF
DNA: TGTGCCAGCAGCCAAGATCAGATAAGCGGGAGCGGAACCGGGGAGCTGTTTTTT
J: TRBJ2-2
size: NA
V: TRBV14
D: TRBD2

CDR3: CASSQVVGGTYNEQFF
DNA: TGCGCCAGCAGCCAAGTAGTGGGGGGGACCTACAATGAGCAGTTCTTC
J: TRBJ2-1
size: NA
V: TRBV4-1
D: TRBD2

CDR3: CASSYSTGIISGYTF
DNA: TGTGCCAGCAGTTACTCGACAGGGATTATTTCTGGCTACACCTTC
J: TRBJ1-2
size: NA
V: TRBV6-5
D: TRBD1

CDR3: CSVAGFGQPQHF
DNA: TGCAGCGTTGCAGGGTTTGGTCAGCCCCAGCATTTT
J: TRBJ1-5
size: NA
V: TRBV29-1
D: NA

CDR3: CASSSQVVYGYTF
DNA: TGTGCCAGCAGCTCGCAGGTAGTCTATGGCTACACCTTC
J: TRBJ1-2
size: NA
V: TRBV7-2
D: NA

CDR3: CASSMTALNTEAFF
DNA: TGTGCCAGCAGCATGACAGCCCTGAACACTGAAGCTTTCTTT
J: TRBJ1-1
size: NA
V: TRBV9
D: NA

CDR3: CASSQNTIYF
DNA: TGTGCCAGCAGCCAAAACACCATATATTTT
J: TRBJ1-3
size: NA
V: TRBV6-6
D: NA

CDR3: CASRRDRGQAFF
DNA: TGTGCCAGCAGGAGGGACAGGGGTCAAGCTTTCTTT
J: TRBJ1-1
size: NA
V: TRBV7-9
D: TRBD1

CDR3: CASSSPGLAVPSYNEQFF
DNA: TGTGCCAGCAGCTCACCGGGACTAGCGGTCCCCTCCTACAATGAGCAGTTCTTC
J: TRBJ2-1
size: NA
V: TRBV7-9
D: TRBD2

CDR3: CASSLAGGPSSYNEQFF
DNA: TGCGCCAGCAGCCTAGCGGGAGGACCGAGCTCCTACAATGAGCAGTTCTTC
J: TRBJ2-1
size: NA
V: TRBV10-1
D: TRBD2

CDR3: CATSALGPDSAAGELFF
DNA: TGTGCCACCAGTGCCTTGGGGCCGGACAGTGCCGCCGGGGAGCTGTTTTTT
J: TRBJ2-2
size: NA
V: TRBV24-1
D: NA

CDR3: CAIRPTGGSGDGYTF
DNA: TGTGCCATTAGACCGACAGGGGGTTCTGGGGACGGCTACACCTTC
J: TRBJ1-2
size: NA
V: TRBV10-3
D: TRBD1

CDR3: CASSTTSGGEQFF
DNA: TGTGCCAGCAGCACAACTAGCGGGGGGGAGCAGTTCTTC
J: TRBJ2-1
size: NA
V: TRBV7-2
D: TRBD2

CDR3: CASSLLDEQYF
DNA: TGTGCCAGCAGCTTACTAGACGAGCAGTACTTC
J: TRBJ2-7
size: NA
V: TRBV7-2
D: NA

CDR3: CASSEGSYGEQFF
DNA: TGTGCCAGCAGTGAAGGTTCTTACGGTGAGCAGTTCTTC
J: TRBJ2-1
size: NA
V: TRBV6-1
D: NA

CDR3: CAISPDRLAGGLRDTQYF
DNA: TGTGCCATCAGCCCCGATCGACTAGCGGGGGGGCTCAGGGATACGCAGTATTTT
J: TRBJ2-3
size: NA
V: TRBV10-3
D: TRBD2

CDR3: CATSRGTKTGGYQETQYF
DNA: TGTGCCACCAGCAGAGGAACCAAAACAGGAGGGTACCAAGAGACCCAGTACTTC
J: TRBJ2-5
size: NA
V: TRBV15
D: NA

CDR3: CATSTGARETQYF
DNA: TGTGCCACGAGCACAGGGGCACGGGAGACCCAGTACTTC
J: TRBJ2-5
size: NA
V: TRBV24-1
D: TRBD1

CDR3: CASSQGGLAGVSEQFF
DNA: TGTGCCAGCAGCCAAGGGGGACTAGCGGGAGTTAGTGAGCAGTTCTTC
J: TRBJ2-1
size: NA
V: TRBV3-1/TRBV3-2
D: TRBD2

CDR3: CASSPGQGRYEQYF
DNA: TGTGCCAGCAGTCCCGGACAGGGACGATACGAGCAGTACTTC
J: TRBJ2-7
size: NA
V: TRBV6-5
D: TRBD1

CDR3: CASSFLTSSYNEQFF
DNA: TGTGCCAGCAGCTTTCTCACCAGCTCCTACAATGAGCAGTTCTTC
J: TRBJ2-1
size: NA
V: TRBV7-2
D: NA

CDR3: CASSLDRDGTGELFF
DNA: TGTGCCAGCAGCTTAGACAGGGATGGTACCGGGGAGCTGTTTTTT
J: TRBJ2-2
size: NA
V: TRBV7-9
D: NA

CDR3: CASNQMIDEQFF
DNA: TGTGCCAGCAACCAGATGATCGATGAGCAGTTCTTC
J: TRBJ2-1
size: NA
V: TRBV5-6
D: NA

CDR3: CASSLAHAGYEQYF
DNA: TGTGCCAGCAGCTTAGCGCACGCGGGGTACGAGCAGTACTTC
J: TRBJ2-7
size: NA
V: TRBV7-9
D: NA

CDR3: CASSYLKFNAQETQYF
DNA: TGTGCCAGCAGCTACCTAAAATTCAATGCCCAAGAGACCCAGTACTTC
J: TRBJ2-5
size: NA
V: TRBV7-2
D: NA

CDR3: CASSRTSGSDTQYF
DNA: TGTGCCAGCAGTAGGACTAGCGGGAGTGATACGCAGTATTTT
J: TRBJ2-3
size: once
V: TRBV11-2
D: TRBD2

CDR3: CASSRGPGTGVGTEAFF
DNA: TGTGCCAGCAGCCGAGGACCCGGGACAGGTGTTGGCACTGAAGCTTTCTTT
J: TRBJ1-1
size: NA
V: TRBV7-6
D: TRBD1